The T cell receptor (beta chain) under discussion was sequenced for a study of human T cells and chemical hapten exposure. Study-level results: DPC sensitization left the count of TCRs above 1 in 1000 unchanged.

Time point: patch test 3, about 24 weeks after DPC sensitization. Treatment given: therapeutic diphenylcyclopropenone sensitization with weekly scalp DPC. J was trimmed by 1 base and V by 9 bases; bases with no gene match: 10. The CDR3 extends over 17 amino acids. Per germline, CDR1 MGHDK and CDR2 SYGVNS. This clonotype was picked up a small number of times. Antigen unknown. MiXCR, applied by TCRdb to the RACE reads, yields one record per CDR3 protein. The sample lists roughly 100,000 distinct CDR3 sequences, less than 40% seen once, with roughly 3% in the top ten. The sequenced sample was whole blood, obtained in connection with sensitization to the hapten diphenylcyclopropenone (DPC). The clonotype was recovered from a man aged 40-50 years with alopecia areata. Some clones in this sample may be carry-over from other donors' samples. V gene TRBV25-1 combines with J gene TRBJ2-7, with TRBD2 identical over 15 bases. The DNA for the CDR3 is TGTGCCAGTTCCCCGGGACTAGCGGGAGGTCAGTCCTACGAGCAGTACTTC. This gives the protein CASSPGLAGGQSYEQYF.